What follows are 29 T cell receptor beta chains derived from one specimen sequenced in a study of blood T cell repertoires in COVID-19. Libraries were prepared by immunoSEQ multiplex PCR; TCRdb keeps only in-frame clonotypes and omits some of them. The sample has around 25,000 clones; approximately 77% are singletons. The sample was peripheral blood. These receptors originate from a man at least 80 years old with active or convalescent COVID-19.

The chain couples TRBV7-9 to TRBJ2-7, with a weak D call TRBD2 (6 bases). The germline V and J ends were trimmed by 0 bases and 3 bases, with 9 bases remaining between them. The CDR3 contains 14 residues. The germline V gene has CDR1 SEHNR and CDR2 FQNEAQ (reference sequence). CDR3: CASSLAGEDYEQYF. The CDR3 DNA reads as TGTGCCAGCAGCTTAGCCGGGGAGGACTACGAGCAGTACTTC.

The rearrangement joins TRBV5-4 to TRBJ2-1; 7 bases align to TRBD2. The CDR3 extends over 15 amino acids. The V gene end was trimmed by 1 base and the J gene end by 5 bases; junction bases not matched to a gene: 6. Germline CDR1 reads SGHNT; CDR2 reads YYREEE (reference sequence). Here the CDR3 DNA reads TGTGCCAGCAGCTTGACGAGCGGGGAACACAATGAGCAGTTCTTC. Protein: CASSLTSGEHNEQFF.

In DNA, the CDR3 is TGCGCCAGCAGCCAAGATCTAGGGGGCTGGAATTCACCCCTCCACTTT. It codes for CASSQDLGGWNSPLHF. V usage is TRBV4-1 and J usage is TRBJ1-6; TRBD1 aligns across 7 bases. V shed 0 bases and J 7 bases; nucleotides not matched to a gene: 6. Germline values: CDR1 MGHRA, CDR2 YSYEKL. This CDR3 contains 16 residues.

This clone was found a few times. In DNA, the CDR3 is TGTGCCATCAGTCCTCGGGGGTCTGGAAACACCATATATTTT. As protein: CAISPRGSGNTIYF. The chain combines TRBV10-3 with TRBJ1-3; D may be TRBD1 (5 bases). The CDR3 covers 14 residues. Trimming took off 5 bases at V and 1 base at J, with 9 bases between the two ends. CDR1 and CDR2 from the germline V gene are ENHRY and SYGVKD.

A few counts support this clone. The chain carries TRBV27 and TRBJ2-7; 7 positions agree with TRBD1. CDR1 is MNHEY, CDR2 SMNVEV, per germline (reference sequence). Germline trimming cut 1 base from V and 2 bases from J; bases unmatched to any gene: 5. There are 15 residues in the CDR3. The CDR3, as DNA: TGTGCCAGCAGTTTATTTGGGGACAGAACCTACGAGCAGTACTTC. Translation: CASSLFGDRTYEQYF.

The genes are TRBV4-1 and TRBJ2-7; 10 bases align to TRBD1. V gave up 4 bases and J gave up 3 bases; unmatched junction bases: 3. This CDR3 is built from 14 residues. In germline, CDR1 is MGHRA, CDR2 YSYEKL. As DNA, the CDR3 is TGCGCCAGCAGCCGCCGGGACAGGGGCTACGAGCAGTACTTC. Translating gives CASSRRDRGYEQYF.

This sequence joins TRBV10-1 and TRBJ2-7, with TRBD2 matching 12 bases. Germline lookup yields CDR1 WNHNN and CDR2 SYGVQD (reference sequence). With 6 bases clipped from V and 5 bases from J, the junction kept 2 bases outside the gene matches. This CDR3 is 13 amino acids long. CDR3 sequence: CASSRLAGDEQYF. CDR3 in DNA: TGCGCCAGCAGCAGACTAGCGGGAGACGAGCAGTACTTC.

This sequence joins TRBV28 and TRBJ2-7; 10 positions agree with TRBD1. The CDR3 totals 15 residues. Trimming cost V 7 bases and J 3 bases; bases outside gene matches: 9. Per germline, CDR1 MDHEN and CDR2 SYDVKM. CDR3 protein: CASNTFRDRGYEQYF. The CDR3 coding sequence is TGTGCCAGCAACACTTTCCGGGACAGGGGCTACGAGCAGTACTTC.

This chain joins TRBV6-5 and TRBJ1-1; 9 bases match TRBD1. The germline CDR1 and CDR2 sequences are MNHEY and SVGAGI. CDR3 length: 16 residues. The junction had 7 bases not matched to a gene; V was cut back by 4 bases and J by 1 base. CDR3: CASSSLGTGKNTEAFF. DNA for the CDR3: TGTGCCAGCAGTTCACTAGGGACAGGGAAGAACACTGAAGCTTTCTTT.

CDR3 nucleotide sequence: TGTGCCAGCAGCCCCCAGCGCGGGGGTCAGAGATTCTCCTATAATTCACCCCTCCACTTT. Translation: CASSPQRGGQRFSYNSPLHF. This sequence joins TRBV7-8 and TRBJ1-6; possible D gene TRBD1, 5 bases. The CDR3 consists of 20 residues. V lost 5 bases and J lost 0, with 23 bases in between. The germline gives CDR1 SGHVS, CDR2 FQNEAQ. Drawing the rest from reference TRBV7-8 and TRBJ1-6, the complete variable domain is GAGVSQSPRYKVAKRGQDVALRCDPISGHVSLFWYQQALGQGPEFLTYFQNEAQLDKSGLPSDRFFAERPEGSVSTLKIQRTQQEDSAVYLCASSPQRGGQRFSYNSPLHFGNGTRLTVT.

This clone was picked up one time. The V gene is TRBV29-1, the J gene TRBJ1-4; 10 bases are shared with TRBD1. The V gene's germline CDR1 is SQVTM and CDR2 ANQGSEA. CDR3 size: 13 residues. Trimming at V came to 6 bases and at J to 5 bases, leaving 3 bases not matched to a gene. CDR3 region: CSVEDRGNEKLFF. The CDR3 nucleotides are TGCAGCGTGGAGGACAGGGGGAATGAAAAACTGTTTTTT.

This rearrangement joins TRBV3-1 (or the pseudogene TRBV3-2) to TRBJ2-7; 7 nucleotides match TRBD1. V was pared by 4 bases and J by 3 bases, with 15 bases of the junction left unmatched. The CDR3 is 17 residues long. In germline, CDR1 is LGHDT, CDR2 YNNKEL (reference sequence). The CDR3 nucleotides are TGTGCCAGCAGCCGGGTTTCAGGGGGAGTCTATAACTACGAGCAGTACTTC. This encodes CASSRVSGGVYNYEQYF.

This rearrangement joins TRBV11-2 to TRBJ2-7; 8 bases agree with TRBD1. This CDR3 spans 16 amino acids. V lost 0 bases and J lost 2; bases outside the gene matches: 6. In germline, CDR1 is SGHAT, CDR2 FQNNGV. CDR3 region: CASSLDLDRVTYEQYF. DNA for the CDR3: TGTGCCAGCAGCTTAGATTTGGACAGGGTCACCTACGAGCAGTACTTC.

This clone is a singleton in its sample. The chain combines TRBV18 with TRBJ2-5; TRBD1 aligns across 9 bases. The CDR3 runs 14 residues. The V gene's germline CDR1 is KGHSH and CDR2 LQKENI. J gave up 5 bases and V 6 bases, and 7 bases lay outside the gene matches. The chain's CDR3 is CASSGRQGDETQYF. The CDR3 bases are TGTGCCAGCTCGGGTCGACAGGGGGACGAGACCCAGTACTTC.

The chain joins TRBV28 to TRBJ1-2; unclear D gene. The CDR3 spans 16 residues. Trimming left V 3 bases short and J 7 bases short, with 21 bases between. Germline V lookup: CDR1 MDHEN, CDR2 SYDVKM. The CDR3: CASSLGRQMGSSGYTF. In DNA, the CDR3 is TGTGCCAGCAGTTTGGGCCGTCAGATGGGTTCCTCTGGCTACACCTTC.

CDR3 loop: CSVVGGRGQNTEAFF. The CDR3 DNA follows: TGCAGCGTTGTGGGTGGCAGGGGACAAAACACTGAAGCTTTCTTT. The rearrangement links TRBV29-1 to TRBJ1-1, with a possible D match to TRBD1 (6 bases). Germline CDR1 and CDR2: SQVTM and ANQGSEA. V was trimmed by 4 bases and J by 2 bases, leaving 17 bases between them. The CDR3 totals 15 residues.

V gene TRBV19 combines with J gene TRBJ2-6; the D gene is possibly TRBD1 (5 bases). The V and J ends lost 0 bases and 0 bases respectively, with 15 bases between them. CDR3 length equals 19 residues. In germline, CDR1 is LNHDA, CDR2 SQIVND (reference sequence). The CDR3 here is CASSIDWGNTGSGANVLTF. The CDR3 DNA reads TGTGCCAGTAGTATAGATTGGGGAAACACAGGCTCTGGGGCCAACGTCCTGACTTTC.

The chain joins TRBV6-5 to TRBJ1-2, with a weak D call TRBD1 (6 bases). This CDR3 is 13 amino acids long. CDR1 is MNHEY and CDR2 is SVGAGI in the germline V gene. V lost 2 bases, J lost 8 bases, and 12 bases lay in between. The CDR3: CASSYLDRSGYTF. In DNA form, the CDR3 reads TGTGCCAGCAGTTACCTGGACAGATCGGGCTACACCTTC.

In its sample, this clone was seen once. The chain is built from TRBV29-1 and TRBJ1-1, with D possibly matching TRBD1 (6 bases). There are 13 residues in the CDR3. Germline V CDR1 and CDR2: SQVTM, ANQGSEA. V gave up 8 bases and J gave up 0 bases, with 13 bases separating them. CDR3 coding DNA: TGCAGCTCACGAGGGGGACTGAACACTGAAGCTTTCTTT. The encoded protein is CSSRGGLNTEAFF.

The chain combines TRBV19 with TRBJ1-2, with 9 positions matching TRBD1. The CDR3 has 13 residues. The ends lost 5 bases at V and 10 bases at J; junction bases unmatched: 8. The germline V gene has CDR1 LNHDA and CDR2 SQIVND (reference sequence). The CDR3 is CASSVGTGLSYTF. The CDR3 DNA reads as TGTGCCAGTAGTGTGGGGACAGGGCTGTCCTACACCTTC.

The rearrangement uses TRBV6-5 and TRBJ1-1; no clear D. There are 11 residues in the CDR3. The V and J ends lost 2 bases and 5 bases respectively, with 3 bases between them. Germline assignment: CDR1 MNHEY and CDR2 SVGAGI. CDR3 residues: CASSYATEAFF. CDR3 DNA sequence: TGTGCCAGCAGTTACGCGACTGAAGCTTTCTTT.

The chain joins TRBV7-8 to TRBJ1-3; D possibly corresponds to TRBD1 (6 bases). The germline V gene encodes CDR1 SGHVS and CDR2 FQNEAQ. The CDR3 is made up of 17 amino acids. Trimming left V 4 bases short and J 2 bases short, with 18 bases between. The CDR3 reads CASSSTPTGLTGNTIYF. The CDR3 nucleotides read TGTGCCAGCAGCTCGACGCCCACAGGGCTCACTGGAAACACCATATATTTT.

The V and J genes are TRBV20-1 and TRBJ2-7, with 8 bases that match TRBD1. V shed 3 bases, J shed 2 bases, and the junction held 3 bases outside the gene matches. The CDR3 consists of 13 residues. The V gene's germline CDR1 is DFQATT and CDR2 SNEGSKA (reference sequence). Written as DNA, the CDR3 is TGCAGTGCTAGTAGGACAGGGCCCTACGAGCAGTACTTC. Encoded protein: CSASRTGPYEQYF.

The chain links TRBV12-3 or TRBV12-4 to TRBJ1-2, with a possible D match to TRBD1 (5 bases). This CDR3 comprises 13 residues. V was cut by 3 bases and J by 8 bases, with 13 bases left in between. CDR3 sequence: CASSFPGNLGYTF. CDR3 nucleotides: TGTGCCAGCAGTTTTCCAGGGAATTTGGGCTACACCTTC.

This sequence joins TRBV5-4 and TRBJ1-1; 7 bases fit TRBD1. V shed 3 bases and J 2 bases; nucleotides not matched to a gene: 4. CDR1 and CDR2 from the germline V gene are SGHNT and YYREEE (reference sequence). CDR3 length: 14 amino acids. The CDR3 reads CASSSGQDNTEAFF. CDR3 nucleotide sequence: TGTGCCAGCAGCTCCGGACAGGATAACACTGAAGCTTTCTTT.

The V call is TRBV18, the J call TRBJ2-7, with D possibly TRBD1 on 7 matching bases. The CDR3 runs to 16 residues. Looked up from germline, CDR1 is KGHSH and CDR2 is LQKENI. V was cut by 6 bases and J by 0 bases, with 18 bases left in between. The CDR3 reads CASSLGGTANSYEQYF. The DNA for the CDR3 is TGTGCCAGCTCTCTAGGGGGGACAGCGAACTCCTACGAGCAGTACTTC.

Only a few counts were recorded for this clone. V gene TRBV14 combines with J gene TRBJ1-1; unclear D gene. Trimming took 2 bases from V and 7 from J, leaving 5 bases between them. The CDR3 consists of 11 residues. The germline gives CDR1 SGHDN, CDR2 FVKESK. The CDR3 loop is CASSQSLEAFF. In nucleotides, the CDR3 is TGTGCCAGCAGCCAAAGCCTTGAAGCTTTCTTT.

V is TRBV29-1 and J is TRBJ1-2, with D perhaps matching TRBD1 (6 bases). This CDR3 contains 14 residues. In germline, CDR1 is SQVTM, CDR2 ANQGSEA. The germline V and J ends were trimmed by 0 bases and 6 bases, with 14 bases remaining between them. The CDR3 here is CSVEDLTGRDGYTF. Written as DNA, the CDR3 is TGCAGCGTTGAAGATCTAACAGGGAGGGATGGCTACACCTTC.

The J gene is TRBJ2-3, the V gene TRBV5-1; 10 bases fit TRBD2. Germline V gene data show CDR1 as SGHRS and CDR2 as YFSETQ. J was trimmed by 1 base and V by 4 bases; bases with no gene match: 9. The length of the CDR3 is 17 residues. Here the CDR3 reads CASSLGPSGGGTDTQYF. As DNA, the CDR3 is TGCGCCAGCAGCCTCGGACCTAGCGGGGGAGGCACAGATACGCAGTATTTT.